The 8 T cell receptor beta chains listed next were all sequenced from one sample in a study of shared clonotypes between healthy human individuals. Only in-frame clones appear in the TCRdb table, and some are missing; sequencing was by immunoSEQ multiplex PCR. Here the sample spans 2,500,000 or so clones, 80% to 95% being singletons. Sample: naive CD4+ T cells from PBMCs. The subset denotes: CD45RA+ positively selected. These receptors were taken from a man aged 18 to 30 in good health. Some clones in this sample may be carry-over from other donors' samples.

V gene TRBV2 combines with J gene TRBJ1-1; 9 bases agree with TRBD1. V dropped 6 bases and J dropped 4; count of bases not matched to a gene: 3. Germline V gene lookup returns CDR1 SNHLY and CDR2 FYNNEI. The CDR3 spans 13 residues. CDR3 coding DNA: TGTGCCAGCAGGGAGGGACAGGGCACTGAAGCTTTCTTT. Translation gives CASREGQGTEAFF.

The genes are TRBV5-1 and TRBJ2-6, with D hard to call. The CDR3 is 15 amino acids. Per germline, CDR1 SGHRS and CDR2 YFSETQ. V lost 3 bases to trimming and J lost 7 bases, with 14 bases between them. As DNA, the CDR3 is TGCGCCAGCAGCTCCCGGGCCCTTTCTGCCAACGTCCTGACTTTC. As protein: CASSSRALSANVLTF.

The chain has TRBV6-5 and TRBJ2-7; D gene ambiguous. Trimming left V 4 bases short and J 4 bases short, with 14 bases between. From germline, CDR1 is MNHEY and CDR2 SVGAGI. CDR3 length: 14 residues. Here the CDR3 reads CASSWGTLGYEQYF. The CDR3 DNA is TGTGCCAGCAGTTGGGGAACCCTCGGTTACGAGCAGTACTTC.

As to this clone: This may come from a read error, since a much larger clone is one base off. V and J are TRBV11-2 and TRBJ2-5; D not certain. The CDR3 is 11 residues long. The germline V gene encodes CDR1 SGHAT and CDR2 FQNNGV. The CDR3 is CASRLEETQYF. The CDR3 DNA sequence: TGTGCCAGCAGATTAGAAGAGACCCAGTACTTC.

The CDR3 loop is CASSEIGTVSNEQYF. CDR3 DNA sequence: TGTGCCAGCAGTGAGATAGGGACGGTGAGTAACGAGCAGTACTTC. J is TRBJ2-7 and V is TRBV2; D possibly uses TRBD1 or TRBD2 (5 bases each). In germline, CDR1 is SNHLY, CDR2 FYNNEI. The CDR3 is 15 residues long. Between the trimmed V and J ends, which lost 3 bases and 5 bases, there was a span of 17 bases.

Here the CDR3 reads CASSTGTEAFF. The CDR3 DNA follows: TGTGCCAGCAGCACGGGGACTGAAGCTTTCTTT. The genes are TRBV5-4 and TRBJ1-1; D not resolved. From germline, CDR1 is SGHNT and CDR2 YYREEE (reference sequence). The CDR3 is 11 residues long. Trimming cost V 4 bases and J 5 bases, with 6 bases left between them.

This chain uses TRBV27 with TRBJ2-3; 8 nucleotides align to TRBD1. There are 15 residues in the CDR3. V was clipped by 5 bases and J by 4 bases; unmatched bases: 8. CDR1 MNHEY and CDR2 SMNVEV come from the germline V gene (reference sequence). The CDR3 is CASSGNRGAADTQYF. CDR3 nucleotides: TGTGCCAGCAGTGGGAACAGGGGGGCGGCAGATACGCAGTATTTT.

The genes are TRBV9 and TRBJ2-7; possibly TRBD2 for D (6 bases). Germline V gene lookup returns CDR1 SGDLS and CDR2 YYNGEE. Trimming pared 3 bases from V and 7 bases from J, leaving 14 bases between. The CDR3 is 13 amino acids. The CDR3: CASSASTSREQYF. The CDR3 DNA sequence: TGTGCCAGCAGCGCCTCGACTAGTCGGGAGCAGTACTTC.